This passage covers 9 T cell receptor beta chains from one sample sequenced in a study of OX40 agonist ivuxolimab in advanced cancers. Profiled with immunoSEQ multiplex PCR; TCRdb holds only in-frame clones, not every one. The table lists tens of thousands of clones, 80% to 95% of them singletons. The input for sequencing was CD4+ or CD8+ T cells sorted from blood, taken in a trial of the OX40 agonist ivuxolimab. All receptors come from an adult with an advanced solid tumor such as melanoma, head and neck, liver or kidney cancer.

This sequence joins TRBV7-6 and TRBJ2-7; D is ambiguous. The V end was cut by 5 bases, the J end by 0 bases, with 8 bases between. This CDR3 contains 13 residues. CDR1 and CDR2 from the germline V gene are SGHVS and FNYEAQ. As DNA, the CDR3 is TGTGCCAGCAGCCCAGACGGCTCCTACGAGCAGTACTTC. This translates into CASSPDGSYEQYF.

The V and J genes are TRBV4-1 and TRBJ1-2, with 7 positions matching TRBD1. This CDR3 spans 15 amino acids. Germline CDR1 and CDR2: MGHRA and YSYEKL. With V trimmed by 2 bases and J by 5 bases, 8 bases remained unmatched. CDR3 in DNA: TGCGCCAGCAGCCAACCGACAGGGAGAGGGTATGGCTACACCTTC. This sequence encodes CASSQPTGRGYGYTF.

This sequence joins TRBV29-1 and TRBJ2-1; possible D gene TRBD1, 6 bases. V was clipped by 6 bases and J by 1 base, with 13 bases between them. Germline V gene lookup returns CDR1 SQVTM and CDR2 ANQGSEA. The CDR3 loop spans 14 amino acids. For the CDR3, the DNA is TGCAGCGTGGTAGGGCAGGGGTCCTACAATGAGCAGTTCTTC. The encoded protein is CSVVGQGSYNEQFF.

The chain recombines TRBV27 with TRBJ1-5; D is undetermined. This CDR3 has 18 residues. Looked up from germline, CDR1 is MNHEY and CDR2 is SMNVEV (reference sequence). V was pared by 4 bases and J by 0 bases, with 19 bases between. The CDR3 DNA follows: TGTGCCAGCAGTTACCGGACCAACCCCCCATATAGCAATCAGCCCCAGCATTTT. This gives the protein CASSYRTNPPYSNQPQHF.

The chain recombines TRBV5-5 with TRBJ2-5; possibly TRBD1 for D (6 bases). The germline V gene has CDR1 SGHKS and CDR2 YYEKEE (reference sequence). V lost 0 bases to trimming and J lost 1 base, with 10 bases between them. There are 15 residues in the CDR3. CDR3 DNA sequence: TGTGCCAGCAGCTTGGATGGACAGCCCCAAGAGACCCAGTACTTC. Amino acid sequence: CASSLDGQPQETQYF.

The J gene is TRBJ2-2, the V gene TRBV7-2, with 11 nucleotides matching TRBD2. The CDR3 sequence is 15 residues long. CDR1 SGHTA and CDR2 FQGNSA come from the germline V gene. The V segment lost 5 bases and the J segment 3 bases; nucleotides outside the gene matches: 2. The CDR3 nucleotides are TGTGCCAGCAGCCCACTAGCGGGAGACACCGGGGAGCTGTTTTTT. Translating it yields CASSPLAGDTGELFF.

The V and J genes are TRBV10-3 and TRBJ2-3; 10 bases map to TRBD2. The CDR3 consists of 15 residues. J gave up 4 bases and V 8 bases, and 9 bases lay outside the gene matches. CDR1 and CDR2 from the germline V gene are ENHRY and SYGVKD. The CDR3 spells CAIQRASGGSDTQYF. DNA for the CDR3: TGTGCCATCCAACGAGCTAGCGGGGGTTCAGATACGCAGTATTTT.

The V call is TRBV2, the J call TRBJ2-3; 14 bases agree with TRBD2. The CDR3 is 16 amino acids. Looked up from germline, CDR1 is SNHLY and CDR2 is FYNNEI. The ends lost 6 bases at V and 3 bases at J; junction bases unmatched: 5. As DNA, the CDR3 is TGTGCCAGCAGAGGGACTAGCGGGAGAAGAACAGATACGCAGTATTTT. Encoded protein: CASRGTSGRRTDTQYF. The whole variable domain, filled in from reference TRBV2 and TRBJ2-3, reads EPEVTQTPSHQVTQMGQEVILRCVPISNHLYFYWYRQILGQKVEFLVSFYNNEISEKSEIFDDQFSVERPDGSNFTLKIRSTKLEDSAMYFCASRGTSGRRTDTQYFGPGTRLTVL.

The chain links TRBV9 to TRBJ2-1, with a possible D match to TRBD2 (5 bases). V lost 0 bases to trimming and J lost 10 bases, with 23 bases between them. Germline values: CDR1 SGDLS, CDR2 YYNGEE. This CDR3 region has 17 residues. CDR3: CASSVDQTVSPGWEQFF. For the CDR3, the DNA is TGTGCCAGCAGCGTAGATCAGACGGTCTCCCCGGGATGGGAGCAGTTCTTC. Complete variable domain (other parts from reference TRBV9 and TRBJ2-1): DSGVTQTPKHLITATGQRVTLRCSPRSGDLSVYWYQQSLDQGLQFLIQYYNGEERAKGNILERFSAQQFPDLHSELNLSSLELGDSALYFCASSVDQTVSPGWEQFFGPGTRLTVL.